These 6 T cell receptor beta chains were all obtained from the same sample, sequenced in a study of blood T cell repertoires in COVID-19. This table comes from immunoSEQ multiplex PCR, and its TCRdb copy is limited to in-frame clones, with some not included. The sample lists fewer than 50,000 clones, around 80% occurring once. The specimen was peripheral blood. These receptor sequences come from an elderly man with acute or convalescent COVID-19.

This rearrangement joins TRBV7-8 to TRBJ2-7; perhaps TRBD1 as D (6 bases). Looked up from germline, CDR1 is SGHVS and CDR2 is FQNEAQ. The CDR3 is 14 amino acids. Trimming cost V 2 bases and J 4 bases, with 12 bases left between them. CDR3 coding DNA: TGTGCCAGCAGCTTATCCCAGGGGATGTACGAGCAGTACTTC. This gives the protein CASSLSQGMYEQYF. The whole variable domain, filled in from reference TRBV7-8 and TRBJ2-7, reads GAGVSQSPRYKVAKRGQDVALRCDPISGHVSLFWYQQALGQGPEFLTYFQNEAQLDKSGLPSDRFFAERPEGSVSTLKIQRTQQEDSAVYLCASSLSQGMYEQYFGPGTRLTVT.

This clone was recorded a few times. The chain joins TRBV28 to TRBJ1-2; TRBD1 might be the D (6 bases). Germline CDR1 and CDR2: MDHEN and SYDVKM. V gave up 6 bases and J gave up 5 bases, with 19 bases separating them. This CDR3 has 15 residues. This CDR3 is CASRPPPGHGYGYTF. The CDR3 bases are TGTGCCAGCAGACCCCCCCCGGGACACGGGTATGGCTACACCTTC.

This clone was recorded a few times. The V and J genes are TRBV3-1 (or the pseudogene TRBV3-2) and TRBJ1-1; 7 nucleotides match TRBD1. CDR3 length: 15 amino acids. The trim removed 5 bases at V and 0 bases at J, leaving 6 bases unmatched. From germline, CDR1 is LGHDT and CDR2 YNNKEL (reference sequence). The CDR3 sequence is CASSSLDRLNTEAFF. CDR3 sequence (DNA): TGTGCCAGCAGCTCCCTGGACAGGCTGAACACTGAAGCTTTCTTT.

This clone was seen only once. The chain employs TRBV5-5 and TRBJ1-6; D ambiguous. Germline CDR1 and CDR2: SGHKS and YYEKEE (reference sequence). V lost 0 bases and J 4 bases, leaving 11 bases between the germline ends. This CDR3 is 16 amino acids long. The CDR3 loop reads CASSLVAGGYNSPLHF. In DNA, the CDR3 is TGTGCCAGCAGCTTGGTGGCAGGAGGATATAATTCACCCCTCCACTTT.

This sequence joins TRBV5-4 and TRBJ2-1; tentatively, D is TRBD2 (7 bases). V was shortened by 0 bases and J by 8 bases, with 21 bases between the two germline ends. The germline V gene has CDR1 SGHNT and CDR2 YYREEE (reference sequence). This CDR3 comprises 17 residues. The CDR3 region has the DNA TGTGCCAGCAGCTTGGCCAATAGGGGGGGCAACGGGGATGAGCAGTTCTTC. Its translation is CASSLANRGGNGDEQFF.

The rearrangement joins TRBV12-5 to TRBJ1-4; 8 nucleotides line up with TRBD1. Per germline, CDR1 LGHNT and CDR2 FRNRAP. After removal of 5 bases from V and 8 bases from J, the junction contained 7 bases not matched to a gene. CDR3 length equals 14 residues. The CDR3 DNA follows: TGTGCTAGTGGTCCCGGGACAGGAAGCGAAAAACTGTTTTTT. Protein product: CASGPGTGSEKLFF. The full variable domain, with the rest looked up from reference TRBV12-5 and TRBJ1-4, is DARVTQTPRHKVTEMGQEVTMRCQPILGHNTVFWYRQTMMQGLELLAYFRNRAPLDDSGMPKDRFSAEMPDATLATLKIQPSEPRDSAVYFCASGPGTGSEKLFFGSGTQLSVL.